The 13 T cell receptor beta chains below all came from one sample that was sequenced in a study of T cell responses to AZD1222 COVID-19 vaccine. Generated by immunoSEQ multiplex PCR, the TCRdb table keeps only in-frame clones and is missing some. The data hold 90,000 to 120,000 clones, with about 86% observed a single time. The sequenced sample was peripheral blood, obtained on day 0 of AZD1222 vaccination. The receptors were gathered from an adult in good health.

This rearrangement joins TRBV10-3 to TRBJ1-6; D may be TRBD1 (5 bases). The CDR3 covers 18 residues. Germline V lookup: CDR1 ENHRY, CDR2 SYGVKD. The ends were cut back, 0 bases at V and 1 base at J, with 13 bases in the middle. As DNA, the CDR3 is TGTGCCATCAGTGAGTCCGGGGCAGGGCTTTCCTATAATTCACCCCTCCACTTT. It translates to CAISESGAGLSYNSPLHF.

V usage is TRBV28 and J usage is TRBJ1-6, with TRBD1 as a possible D gene (5 bases). The germline CDR1 and CDR2 sequences are MDHEN and SYDVKM. The CDR3 consists of 15 residues. V lost 1 base, J lost 10 bases, and 14 bases lay in between. The chain's CDR3 is CASSLYGRVDSPLHF. The CDR3 region has the DNA TGTGCCAGCAGTTTATACGGCAGGGTGGACTCACCCCTCCACTTT.

The chain joins TRBV15 to TRBJ1-1; D gene uncertain. The CDR3 runs to 15 residues. The V and J ends lost 1 base and 4 bases respectively, with 13 bases between them. From germline, CDR1 is LNHNV and CDR2 YYDKDF (reference sequence). The CDR3 bases are TGTGCCACCAGCAGAGTCGCCGGGTTGAGCACTGAAGCTTTCTTT. Translating it yields CATSRVAGLSTEAFF. The full variable domain, with the rest looked up from reference TRBV15 and TRBJ1-1, is DAMVIQNPRYQVTQFGKPVTLSCSQTLNHNVMYWYQQKSSQAPKLLFHYYDKDFNNEADTPDNFQSRRPNTSFCFLDIRSPGLGDTAMYLCATSRVAGLSTEAFFGQGTRLTVV.

The table lists this clone with a few counts. CDR3 in DNA: TGTGCCAGTAGATACCTCCCGGCTGCCAACACCGGGGAGCTGTTTTTT. As protein: CASRYLPAANTGELFF. The chain is built from TRBV19 and TRBJ2-2; D is undetermined. The CDR3 loop spans 16 amino acids. Trimming took off 6 bases at V and 2 bases at J, with 16 bases between the two ends. Germline values: CDR1 LNHDA, CDR2 SQIVND (reference sequence).

This clone was observed once. J is TRBJ2-2 and V is TRBV7-8; D is unclear. This CDR3 comprises 14 residues. The V end lost 2 bases, the J end lost 7 bases, and 11 bases lay between the germline ends. Germline V lookup: CDR1 SGHVS, CDR2 FQNEAQ. This chain's CDR3 is CASSLSYSGGELFF. DNA for the CDR3: TGTGCCAGCAGCTTAAGCTACTCTGGCGGGGAGCTGTTTTTT.

The gene calls are TRBV24-1 and TRBJ2-5; 11 positions agree with TRBD1. CDR3 length: 15 amino acids. With 7 bases clipped from V and 2 bases from J, the junction kept 5 bases outside the gene matches. Germline V lookup: CDR1 KGHDR, CDR2 SFDVKD. CDR3 DNA sequence: TGTGCCACCAGGGCGGGGACAGGGGGTCAAGAGACCCAGTACTTC. Its translation is CATRAGTGGQETQYF.

V usage is TRBV27 and J usage is TRBJ2-7; D gene ambiguous. The V gene's germline CDR1 is MNHEY and CDR2 SMNVEV (reference sequence). The CDR3 is made up of 14 amino acids. Trimming removed 6 bases at V and 3 bases at J, with 15 bases between. CDR3 nucleotide sequence: TGTGCCAGCAGCCTGACCTGGGGTGACTACGAGCAGTACTTC. Its translation: CASSLTWGDYEQYF.

The chain combines TRBV6-5 with TRBJ2-7, with D possibly matching TRBD1 (6 bases). V was shortened by 4 bases and J by 3 bases, with 13 bases between the two germline ends. Germline V lookup: CDR1 MNHEY, CDR2 SVGAGI. The CDR3 extends over 14 amino acids. CDR3 loop: CASSLLHRDYEQYF. The CDR3 DNA reads as TGTGCCAGCAGTTTACTCCACAGGGACTACGAGCAGTACTTC.

V usage is TRBV9 and J usage is TRBJ1-1, with TRBD1 matching 8 bases. Per germline, CDR1 SGDLS and CDR2 YYNGEE. There are 14 residues in the CDR3. V gave up 2 bases and J gave up 4 bases; unmatched junction bases: 4. Here the CDR3 DNA reads TGTGCCAGCAGCGTCGACAGGGGTGGCACTGAAGCTTTCTTT. Amino acid sequence: CASSVDRGGTEAFF.

The chain recombines TRBV7-9 with TRBJ2-7, with D perhaps matching TRBD1 (6 bases). The CDR3 has 12 residues. Germline V lookup: CDR1 SEHNR, CDR2 FQNEAQ (reference sequence). The V end was cut by 8 bases, the J end by 2 bases, with 10 bases between. The CDR3 DNA sequence: TGTGCCAGCGGGACATCGGCCTACGAGCAGTACTTC. Its translation is CASGTSAYEQYF.

The chain recombines TRBV9 with TRBJ2-3, with a possible D match to TRBD2 (6 bases). Germline CDR1 reads SGDLS; CDR2 reads YYNGEE. V lost 0 bases and J 0 bases, leaving 8 bases between the germline ends. CDR3 size: 15 residues. CDR3 coding DNA: TGTGCCAGCAGCGTAGAGGCGGGGAGCACAGATACGCAGTATTTT. Translating it yields CASSVEAGSTDTQYF. The variable domain in full, completed from reference TRBV9 and TRBJ2-3, reads DSGVTQTPKHLITATGQRVTLRCSPRSGDLSVYWYQQSLDQGLQFLIQYYNGEERAKGNILERFSAQQFPDLHSELNLSSLELGDSALYFCASSVEAGSTDTQYFGPGTRLTVL.

This sequence joins TRBV7-9 and TRBJ1-2; weak D call: TRBD1 (5 bases). CDR3 length: 13 residues. Germline V gene data show CDR1 as SEHNR and CDR2 as FQNEAQ (reference sequence). V was clipped by 9 bases and J by 3 bases, with 14 bases between them. CDR3 residues: CASTGFTHYGYTF. The DNA for the CDR3 is TGTGCCAGTACAGGATTTACCCACTATGGCTACACCTTC. The full variable domain, rest sourced from reference TRBV7-9 and TRBJ1-2, is DTGVSQNPRHKITKRGQNVTFRCDPISEHNRLYWYRQTLGQGPEFLTYFQNEAQLEKSRLLSDRFSAERPKGSFSTLEIQRTEQGDSAMYLCASTGFTHYGYTFGSGTRLTVV.

V gene TRBV25-1 combines with J gene TRBJ2-5, with 7 nucleotides matching TRBD2. The CDR3 covers 17 residues. Germline CDR1 MGHDK, CDR2 SYGVNS. V was clipped by 6 bases and J by 5 bases; unmatched bases: 18. CDR3 nucleotides: TGTGCCAGCAGGCCCCCTAGCGGCTCGGAAGGGGTGGAGACCCAGTACTTC. Protein product: CASRPPSGSEGVETQYF.